The 8 T cell receptor beta chains listed next were all sequenced from one sample in a study of post-analysis software for immune sequencing data. Study outcomes and limitations: Four or five TRBV segments (TRBV5-6, TRBV5-1 and TRBV20-1 among them) occurred more frequently in patients than in controls.

The antigens for these receptors are not known. Each TCR beta cDNA library carried unique molecular identifiers. One entry per CDR3 protein results from TCRdb running MiXCR on the PCR reads. Among approximately 150,000 distinct CDR3 sequences listed, about 32% were seen once. The sample comprised blood. Receptors originate from a girl between 5 and 17 years old with multiple sclerosis.

This clonotype was detected ten times or more. The V call is TRBV9, the J call TRBJ2-1; 9 bases align to TRBD2. This CDR3 is built from 14 residues. From germline, CDR1 is SGDLS and CDR2 YYNGEE. V dropped 3 bases and J dropped 7; count of bases not matched to a gene: 5. CDR3 sequence reads: CASSGGLAGNEQFF. DNA of the CDR3: TGTGCCAGCAGCGGTGGGCTAGCGGGAAATGAGCAGTTCTTC.

This chain joins TRBV10-3 and TRBJ2-7; the D is unclear. CDR3 length: 18 residues. V dropped 0 bases and J dropped 4 bases, with 22 bases sitting between them. The germline gives CDR1 ENHRY, CDR2 SYGVKD. CDR3: CAISESEGRAKDLYEQYF. In DNA form, the CDR3 reads TGTGCCATCAGTGAGTCGGAAGGCCGGGCCAAAGATTTATACGAGCAGTACTTC.

This clonotype occurred once. A clone one base away is much larger, so this may be a read error. The chain combines TRBV28 with TRBJ1-6; 8 bases match TRBD1. Germline loops: CDR1 MDHEN, CDR2 SYDVKM. The CDR3 has 15 amino acids. Trimming took 6 bases from V and 6 from J; bases not matched to a gene: 7. The CDR3 region has the DNA TGTGCCAGCAGCACAGCGCAGGGGGCTAATTCACCCCTCCACTTT. It translates to CASSTAQGANSPLHF.

For this clonotype: Possible read error: a much larger clone is one base away. This chain links TRBV4-1 with TRBJ2-4; D remains unclear. This CDR3 has 17 amino acids. Germline V CDR1 and CDR2: MGHRA, YSYEKL. The ends were cut back, 4 bases at V and 0 bases at J, with 16 bases in the middle. DNA for the CDR3: TGCGCCAGCAGCCGAGATAGGGCGATACTAGCCAAAAACATTCAGTACTTC. It yields the protein CASSRDRAILAKNIQYF.

This clonotype has just a few counts. The chain links TRBV7-8 to TRBJ1-1, with TRBD1 as a possible D gene (5 bases). The germline V gene has CDR1 SGHVS and CDR2 FQNEAQ. This CDR3 region has 13 residues. Trimming left V 6 bases short and J 5 bases short, with 13 bases between. The CDR3 sequence: CASRSQQGTEAFF. The DNA for the CDR3 is TGTGCCAGCAGGAGCCAGCAGGGAACTGAAGCTTTCTTT.

At least ten counts were recorded for this clonotype. V usage is TRBV6-5 and J usage is TRBJ2-1; TRBD1 might be the D (5 bases). The germline V gene encodes CDR1 MNHEY and CDR2 SVGAGI. This CDR3 has 16 amino acids. Trimming removed 5 bases from V and 3 bases from J, with 17 bases in between. The CDR3: CASSLSYRTLYNEQFF. CDR3 DNA: TGTGCCAGCAGTCTCTCTTACAGGACACTCTACAATGAGCAGTTCTTC.

V usage is TRBV28 and J usage is TRBJ1-2; D is possibly TRBD1 (5 bases). V dropped 8 bases and J dropped 0 bases, with 13 bases sitting between them. The V gene's germline CDR1 is MDHEN and CDR2 SYDVKM. The CDR3 covers 14 residues. The CDR3 reads CASGPGGTNYGYTF. The DNA of the CDR3 is TGTGCCAGCGGACCGGGGGGAACTAACTATGGCTACACCTTC.

Only a few counts were recorded for this clonotype. This rearrangement joins TRBV3-1 to TRBJ2-2, with D perhaps given as TRBD1 or TRBD2 (5 bases each). CDR3 size: 14 residues. Germline V CDR1 and CDR2: LGHDT, YNNKEL (reference sequence). V lost 4 bases, J lost 9 bases, and 15 bases lay in between. The CDR3 DNA sequence: TGTGCCAGCAGCCTGTCAAAACGGGACCGGGAGCTGTTTTTT. Protein sequence: CASSLSKRDRELFF.